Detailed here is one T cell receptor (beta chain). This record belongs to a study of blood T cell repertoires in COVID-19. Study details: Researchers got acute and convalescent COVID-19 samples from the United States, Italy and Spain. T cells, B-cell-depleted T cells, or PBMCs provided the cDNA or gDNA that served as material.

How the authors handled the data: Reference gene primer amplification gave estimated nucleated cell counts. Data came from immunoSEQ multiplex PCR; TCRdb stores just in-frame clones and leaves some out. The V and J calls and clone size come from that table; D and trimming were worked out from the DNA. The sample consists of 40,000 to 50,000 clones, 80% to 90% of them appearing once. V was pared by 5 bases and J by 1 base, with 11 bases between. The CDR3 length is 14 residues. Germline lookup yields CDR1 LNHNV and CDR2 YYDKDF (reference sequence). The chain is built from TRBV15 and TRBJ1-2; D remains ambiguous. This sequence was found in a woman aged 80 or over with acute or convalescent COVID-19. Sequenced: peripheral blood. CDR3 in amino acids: CATSPSGNNYGYTF. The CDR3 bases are TGTGCCACCAGCCCGAGTGGTAATAACTATGGCTACACCTTC.